A single T cell receptor beta chain is shown here with its context. Losses at the gene ends were 0 bases for V and 0 bases for J; bases not matched to a gene: 0. Germline V lookup: CDR1 MNHEY, CDR2 SMNVEV (reference sequence). This CDR3 is 16 amino acids long. Original processing methods: By means of reference gene primer amplification, nucleated cell counts were estimated. TCRdb's table, derived via immunoSEQ multiplex PCR, lists solely in-frame clones and lacks some. That table furnishes V, J and clone size, whereas the DNA furnished D and trimming. This sample has 250,000 or so clones, with around 90% found just once. The sample belongs to a study of blood T cell repertoires in COVID-19.

The TCR originated in a woman aged 30 to 39 with acute COVID-19. Specimen: PBMCs or T cells enriched from blood (not recorded which). The chain combines TRBV27 with TRBJ1-3, with 9 bases fitting TRBD1. The CDR3 loop reads CASSLSGQGSGNTIYF. In DNA form, the CDR3 reads TGTGCCAGCAGTTTATCGGGACAGGGCTCTGGAAACACCATATATTTT.